Below, one TCR beta chain is given with its context. TCRdb reanalysed the RACE reads using MiXCR and keeps one entry per CDR3 protein. The table lists tens of thousands of distinct CDR3 sequences, roughly 7.6% of them singletons. Noted time point: pre-sensitization, week 0. The treatment was: therapeutic diphenylcyclopropenone sensitization with weekly scalp DPC. These data originate in a study of human T cells and chemical hapten exposure. For the study at large: Once 0.01% DPC had been applied to the upper back by patch test, readings were taken at 6 days.

With V trimmed by 6 bases and J by 0 bases, 5 bases remained unmatched. Germline V lookup: CDR1 SQVTM, CDR2 ANQGSEA. The CDR3 extends over 17 amino acids. The sequence came from a woman aged 45-59 years with alopecia areata. Some clones in this sample may be carry-over from other donors' samples. The input for sequencing was whole blood, taken in connection with sensitization to the hapten diphenylcyclopropenone (DPC). This sequence joins TRBV29-1 and TRBJ2-6; TRBD2 matches 13 bases. The CDR3 reads CSVAGLAGSSGANVLTF. In nucleotides, the CDR3 is TGCAGCGTGGCGGGACTAGCGGGAAGCTCTGGGGCCAACGTCCTGACTTTC.